Listed below are T cell receptor beta chains from one sample, sequenced in a study of T cell responses to AZD1222 COVID-19 vaccine. Sequencing used immunoSEQ multiplex PCR; TCRdb keeps in-frame clones, though not all of them. The table shows 150,000 to 200,000 clones, with 70% to 90% occurring only once. Here the sequenced sample was peripheral blood, taken 28 days after the second AZD1222 dose. The receptor set was obtained from an adult who received the AZD1222 COVID-19 vaccine. Each CDR3 is given with its conserved first and last residue. A D gene is named only where the DNA matches it firmly. Where a row states a size, it is once, few, many or the class of an expanded clone; other rows omit it.

.	TRBV6-5	TRBJ1-6	TRBD1	TGTGCCAGCAGCAAGACGGGACAGCCAAGATCCCTCCACTTT	CASSKTGQPRSLHF
.	TRBV11-1	TRBJ2-3	.	TGTGCCAGCAGCTTCCGCCTACACACAGATACGCAGTATTTT	CASSFRLHTDTQYF
.	TRBV18	TRBJ1-3	.	TGTGCCAGCTCACCACTACAGGACTCTGGAAACACCATATATTTT	CASSPLQDSGNTIYF
.	TRBV19	TRBJ1-3	.	TGTGCCAGTAGCCTGGACAGCGCCGGAAACACCATATATTTT	CASSLDSAGNTIYF
.	TRBV6-1	TRBJ2-5	.	TGTGCCAGCAGTGAAACATTGGACAGCCAAGAGACCCAGTACTTC	CASSETLDSQETQYF
.	TRBV12-3/TRBV12-4	TRBJ1-5	TRBD1	TGTGCCAGCAGCCTGACAGGGGTTCAGCCCCAGCATTTT	CASSLTGVQPQHF
.	TRBV5-1	TRBJ1-1	.	TGCGCCAGCAGCTTAGGGACTGAAGCTTTCTTT	CASSLGTEAFF
.	TRBV5-1	TRBJ2-3	.	TGCGCCAGCAGCTTGGGAGGTTCGGGCACAGATACGCAGTATTTT	CASSLGGSGTDTQYF
.	TRBV3-1/TRBV3-2	TRBJ2-7	TRBD2	TGTGCCAGCAGCCAAGTGACTAGCGGGGCTGTTTACGAGCAGTACTTC	CASSQVTSGAVYEQYF
.	TRBV2	TRBJ1-6	.	TGTGCCAGCAGCCGGACAGTCGTTTATAATTCACCCCTCCACTTT	CASSRTVVYNSPLHF
.	TRBV28	TRBJ1-1	.	TGTGCCAGCAGTTCACAGGGGAACACTGAAGCTTTCTTT	CASSSQGNTEAFF
once	TRBV5-1	TRBJ1-6	.	TGCGCCAGCAGCTTGGGCGGGACGGACTCCTATAATTCACCCCTCCACTTT	CASSLGGTDSYNSPLHF
.	TRBV19	TRBJ1-5	.	TGTGCCAGTAGTATTTCTATGGGGGCTGGTCAGCCCCAGCATTTT	CASSISMGAGQPQHF
once	TRBV5-5	TRBJ1-4	TRBD1	TGTGCCAGCAGCTTTAGTAGGACAGGGGCAACTAATGAAAAACTGTTTTTT	CASSFSRTGATNEKLFF
.	TRBV12-3/TRBV12-4	TRBJ1-5	.	TGTGCCAGCAGCGGGGGAGGGCATCAGCCCCAGCATTTT	CASSGGGHQPQHF
.	TRBV19	TRBJ1-6	.	TGTGCCAGTAGTATTTCGGCAGACCAGAGGTCACCCCTCCACTTT	CASSISADQRSPLHF
few	TRBV18	TRBJ1-2	TRBD1	TGTGCCAGCTCACCACTGGACAGGGGGCCTGGCTACACCTTC	CASSPLDRGPGYTF
.	TRBV19	TRBJ1-1	TRBD1	TGTGCCAGTAGTATGGGGGACAGGGGGCAAACTGAAGCTTTCTTT	CASSMGDRGQTEAFF
.	TRBV2	TRBJ2-7	TRBD1	TGTGCCAGCAACCCTGACAGGGGGAGCTACGAGCAGTACTTC	CASNPDRGSYEQYF
.	TRBV7-3	TRBJ1-1	TRBD1	TGTGCCAGCAGGAGACAGGGGCCGGACACTGAAGCTTTCTTT	CASRRQGPDTEAFF
.	TRBV7-2	TRBJ1-2	.	TGTGCCAGCAGCTTTACAGGTCCTAACTATGGCTACACCTTC	CASSFTGPNYGYTF
few	TRBV7-9	TRBJ2-7	TRBD1	TGTGCCAGCAGCCCCGGGACAGGGGTGGCCGAGCAGTACTTC	CASSPGTGVAEQYF
.	TRBV19	TRBJ2-3	.	TGTGCCAGTAGTATAGTCTCGGGGTGGAACAGGGCCGTTACAGATACGCAGTATTTT	CASSIVSGWNRAVTDTQYF
.	TRBV4-3	TRBJ2-3	.	TGCGCCAGCAGCCACCCAAGCACAGATACGCAGTATTTT	CASSHPSTDTQYF
.	TRBV6-5	TRBJ2-3	.	TGTGCCAGCAGTTACTCGAGGGTGACAGATACGCAGTATTTT	CASSYSRVTDTQYF
.	TRBV2	TRBJ1-4	TRBD1	TGTGCCAGCAGTACCCACAGGGGTGGATCGACTAATGAAAAACTGTTTTTT	CASSTHRGGSTNEKLFF
.	TRBV19	TRBJ1-2	TRBD1	TGTGCCACTAATCCGACAGGGAGGGTCTATGGCTACACCTTC	CATNPTGRVYGYTF
.	TRBV20-1	TRBJ1-1	.	TGCAGTGCTAGCCACACTGAAGCTTTCTTT	CSASHTEAFF
.	TRBV19	TRBJ1-5	TRBD1	TGTGCCAGTACCCAAGGGACAGGGGAAGATCAGCCCCAGCATTTT	CASTQGTGEDQPQHF
.	TRBV19	TRBJ1-1	.	TGTGCCAGTAGTATAGATCTGAGGACAGCCCCAACCCTGAACACTGAAGCTTTCTTT	CASSIDLRTAPTLNTEAFF
once	TRBV9	TRBJ1-1	.	TGTGCCAGCAGCGTAGATCCGGGGGCGGACACTGAAGCTTTCTTT	CASSVDPGADTEAFF
once	TRBV4-2	TRBJ2-3	TRBD1	TGTGCCAGCAGCCAAGATCTTGTAGGGACAGGGGAGTATTTT	CASSQDLVGTGEYF
.	TRBV19	TRBJ2-5	.	TGTGCCAGTAGTATGACTTGGGGCGGGACCCAGTACTTC	CASSMTWGGTQYF
.	TRBV19	TRBJ2-3	TRBD2	TGTGCCAGTAGTGGGACTAGCAGCGCGTCCCCCACAGATACGCAGTATTTT	CASSGTSSASPTDTQYF